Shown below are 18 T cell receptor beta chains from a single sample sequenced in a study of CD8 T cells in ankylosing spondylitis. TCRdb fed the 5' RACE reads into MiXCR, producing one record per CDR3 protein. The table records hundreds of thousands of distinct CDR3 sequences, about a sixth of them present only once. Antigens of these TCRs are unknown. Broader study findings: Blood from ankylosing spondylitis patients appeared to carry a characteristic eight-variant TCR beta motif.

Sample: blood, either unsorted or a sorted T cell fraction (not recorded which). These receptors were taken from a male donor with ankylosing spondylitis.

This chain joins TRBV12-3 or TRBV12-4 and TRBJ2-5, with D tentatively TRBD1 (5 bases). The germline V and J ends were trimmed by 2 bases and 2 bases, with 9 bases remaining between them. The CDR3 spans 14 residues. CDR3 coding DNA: TGTGCCAGCAGTTTACACAGGAGTCAAGAGACCCAGTACTTC. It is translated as CASSLHRSQETQYF.

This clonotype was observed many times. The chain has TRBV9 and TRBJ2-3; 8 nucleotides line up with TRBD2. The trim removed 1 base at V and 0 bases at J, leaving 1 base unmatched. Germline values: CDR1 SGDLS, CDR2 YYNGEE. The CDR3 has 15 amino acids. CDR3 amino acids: CASSVSGGSTDTQYF. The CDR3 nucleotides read TGTGCCAGCAGCGTAAGCGGGGGTAGCACAGATACGCAGTATTTT.

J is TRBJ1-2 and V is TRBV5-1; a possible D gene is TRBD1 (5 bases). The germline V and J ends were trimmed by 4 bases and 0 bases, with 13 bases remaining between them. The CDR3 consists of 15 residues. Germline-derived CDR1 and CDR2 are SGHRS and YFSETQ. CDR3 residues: CASSTGRRANYGYTF. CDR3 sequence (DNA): TGCGCCAGCAGCACAGGACGCCGGGCTAACTATGGCTACACCTTC.

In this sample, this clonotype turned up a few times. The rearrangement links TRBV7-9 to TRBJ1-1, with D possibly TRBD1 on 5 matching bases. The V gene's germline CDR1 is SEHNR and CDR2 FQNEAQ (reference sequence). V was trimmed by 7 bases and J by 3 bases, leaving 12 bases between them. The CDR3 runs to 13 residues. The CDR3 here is CASTRDGYTEAFF. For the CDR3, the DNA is TGTGCCAGCACCCGGGACGGTTACACTGAAGCTTTCTTT.

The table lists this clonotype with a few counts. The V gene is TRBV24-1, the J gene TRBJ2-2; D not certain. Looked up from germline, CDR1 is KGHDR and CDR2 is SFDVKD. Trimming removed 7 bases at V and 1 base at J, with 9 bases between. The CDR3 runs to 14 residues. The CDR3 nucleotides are TGTGCCACCAGCACCGGAGTGAACACCGGGGAGCTGTTTTTT. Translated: CATSTGVNTGELFF.

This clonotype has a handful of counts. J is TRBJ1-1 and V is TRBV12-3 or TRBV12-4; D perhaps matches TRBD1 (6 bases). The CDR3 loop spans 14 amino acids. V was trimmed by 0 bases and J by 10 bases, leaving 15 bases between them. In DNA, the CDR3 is TGTGCCAGCAGTTTAGCGGGTACAGGGCGGGGAGCTTTCTTT. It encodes CASSLAGTGRGAFF.

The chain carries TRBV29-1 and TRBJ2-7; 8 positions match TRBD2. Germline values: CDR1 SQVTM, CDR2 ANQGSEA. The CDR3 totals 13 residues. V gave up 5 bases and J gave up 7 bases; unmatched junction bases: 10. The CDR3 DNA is TGCAGCGTTATCCCTGACCCGGGGGGGGAGCAGTACTTC. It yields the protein CSVIPDPGGEQYF.

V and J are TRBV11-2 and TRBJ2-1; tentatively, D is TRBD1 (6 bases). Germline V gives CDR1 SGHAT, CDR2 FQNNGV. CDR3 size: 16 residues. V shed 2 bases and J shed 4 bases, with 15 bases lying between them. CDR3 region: CASSLTPTGNYNEQFF. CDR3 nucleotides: TGTGCCAGCAGCTTAACCCCTACAGGGAATTACAATGAGCAGTTCTTC.

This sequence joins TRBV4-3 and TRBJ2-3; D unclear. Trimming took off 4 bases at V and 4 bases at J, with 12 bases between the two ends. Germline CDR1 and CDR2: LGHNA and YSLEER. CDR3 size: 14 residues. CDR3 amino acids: CASSLRQPPDTQYF. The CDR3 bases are TGCGCCAGCAGCCTCAGGCAACCCCCAGATACGCAGTATTTT.

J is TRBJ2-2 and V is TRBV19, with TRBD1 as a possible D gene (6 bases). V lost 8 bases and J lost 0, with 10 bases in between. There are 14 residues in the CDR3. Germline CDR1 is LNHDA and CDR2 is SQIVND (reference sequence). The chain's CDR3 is CASEQGPNTGELFF. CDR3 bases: TGTGCCAGTGAACAGGGACCGAACACCGGGGAGCTGTTTTTT.

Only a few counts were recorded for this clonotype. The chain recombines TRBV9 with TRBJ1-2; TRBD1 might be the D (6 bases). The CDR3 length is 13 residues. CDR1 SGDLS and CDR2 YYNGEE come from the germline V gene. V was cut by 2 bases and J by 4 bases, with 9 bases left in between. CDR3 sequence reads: CASSVGQFYGYTF. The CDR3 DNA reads TGTGCCAGCAGCGTCGGACAGTTCTATGGCTACACCTTC.

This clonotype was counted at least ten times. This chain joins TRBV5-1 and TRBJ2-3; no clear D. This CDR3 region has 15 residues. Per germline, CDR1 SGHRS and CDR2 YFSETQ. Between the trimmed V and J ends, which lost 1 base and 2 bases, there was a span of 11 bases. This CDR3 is CASSLLSRDTDTQYF. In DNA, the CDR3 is TGCGCCAGCAGCTTGCTTAGCAGAGACACAGATACGCAGTATTTT.

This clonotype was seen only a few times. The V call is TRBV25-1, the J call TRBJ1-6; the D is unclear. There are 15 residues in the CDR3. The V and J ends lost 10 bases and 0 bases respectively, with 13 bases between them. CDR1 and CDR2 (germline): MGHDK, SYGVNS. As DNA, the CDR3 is TGTGCCACCGCGGACGGAAACTCCTATAATTCACCCCTCCACTTT. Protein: CATADGNSYNSPLHF.

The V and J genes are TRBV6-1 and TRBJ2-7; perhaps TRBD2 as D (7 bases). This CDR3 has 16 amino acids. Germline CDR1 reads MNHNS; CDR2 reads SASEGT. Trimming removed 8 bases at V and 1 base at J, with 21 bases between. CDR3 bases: TGTGCCAGCGCCCAACGTCGGGGGGCAGGGTCCTACGAGCAGTACTTC. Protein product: CASAQRRGAGSYEQYF.

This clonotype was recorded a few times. The CDR3 loop is CASSRQDLSEKLFF. For the CDR3, the DNA is TGTGCCAGCAGCCGACAGGACTTGTCTGAAAAACTGTTTTTT. The chain links TRBV12-3 or TRBV12-4 to TRBJ1-4; tentative D call: TRBD1 (6 bases). The CDR3 loop spans 14 amino acids. V lost 6 bases and J lost 7, with 15 bases in between.

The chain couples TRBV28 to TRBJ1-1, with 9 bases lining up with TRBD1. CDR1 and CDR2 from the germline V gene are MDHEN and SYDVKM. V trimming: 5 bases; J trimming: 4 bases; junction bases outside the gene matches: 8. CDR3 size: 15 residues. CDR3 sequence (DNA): TGTGCCAGCAGTCACGGGACAGGGAGGAGCACTGAAGCTTTCTTT. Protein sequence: CASSHGTGRSTEAFF. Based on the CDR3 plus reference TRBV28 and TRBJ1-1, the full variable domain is DVKVTQSSRYLVKRTGEKVFLECVQDMDHENMFWYRQDPGLGLRLIYFSYDVKMKEKGDIPEGYSVSREKKERFSLILESASTNQTSMYLCASSHGTGRSTEAFFGQGTRLTVV.

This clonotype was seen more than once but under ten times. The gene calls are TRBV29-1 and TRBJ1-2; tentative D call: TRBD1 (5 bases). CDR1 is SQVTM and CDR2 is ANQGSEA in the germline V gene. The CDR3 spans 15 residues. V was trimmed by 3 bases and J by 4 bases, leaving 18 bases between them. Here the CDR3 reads CSVDSLGQASYGYTF. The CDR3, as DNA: TGCAGCGTTGACTCTCTGGGGCAGGCCTCCTATGGCTACACCTTC.

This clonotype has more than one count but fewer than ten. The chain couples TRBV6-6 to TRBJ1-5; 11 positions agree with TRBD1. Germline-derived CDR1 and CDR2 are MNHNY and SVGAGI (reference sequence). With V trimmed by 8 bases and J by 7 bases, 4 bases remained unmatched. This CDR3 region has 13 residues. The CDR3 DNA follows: TGTGCCAGCGGGGGACAGGGGGGCCAGCCCCAGCATTTT. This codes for CASGGQGGQPQHF.